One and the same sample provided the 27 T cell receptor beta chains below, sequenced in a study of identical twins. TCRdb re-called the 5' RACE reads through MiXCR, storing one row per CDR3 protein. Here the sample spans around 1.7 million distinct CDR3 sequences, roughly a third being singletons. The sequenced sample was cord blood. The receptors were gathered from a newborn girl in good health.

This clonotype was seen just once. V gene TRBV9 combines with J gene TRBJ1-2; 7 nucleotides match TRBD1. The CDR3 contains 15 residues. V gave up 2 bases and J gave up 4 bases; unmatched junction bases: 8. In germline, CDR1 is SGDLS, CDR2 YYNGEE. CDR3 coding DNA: TGTGCCAGCAGCGTTACCGCAGGGGGAAGCTATGGCTACACCTTC. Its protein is CASSVTAGGSYGYTF.

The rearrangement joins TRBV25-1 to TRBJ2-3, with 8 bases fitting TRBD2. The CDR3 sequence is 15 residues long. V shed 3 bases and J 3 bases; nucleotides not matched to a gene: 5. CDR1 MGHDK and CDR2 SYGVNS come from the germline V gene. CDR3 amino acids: CASSESSGRTDTQYF. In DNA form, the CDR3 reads TGTGCCAGCAGTGAGTCGAGCGGGAGAACAGATACGCAGTATTTT.

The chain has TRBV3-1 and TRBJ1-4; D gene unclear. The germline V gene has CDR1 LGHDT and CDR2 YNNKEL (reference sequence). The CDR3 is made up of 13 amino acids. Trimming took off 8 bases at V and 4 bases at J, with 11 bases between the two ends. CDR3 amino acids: CASADGFNEKLFF. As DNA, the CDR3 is TGTGCCAGCGCGGACGGCTTTAATGAAAAACTGTTTTTT.

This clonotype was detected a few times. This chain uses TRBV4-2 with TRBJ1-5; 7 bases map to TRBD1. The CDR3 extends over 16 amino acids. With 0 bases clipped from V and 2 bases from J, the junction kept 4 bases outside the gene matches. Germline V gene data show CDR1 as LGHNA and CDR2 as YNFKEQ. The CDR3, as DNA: TGTGCCAGCAGCCAAGATCCCGGACAGGGCAATCAGCCCCAGCATTTT. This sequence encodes CASSQDPGQGNQPQHF.

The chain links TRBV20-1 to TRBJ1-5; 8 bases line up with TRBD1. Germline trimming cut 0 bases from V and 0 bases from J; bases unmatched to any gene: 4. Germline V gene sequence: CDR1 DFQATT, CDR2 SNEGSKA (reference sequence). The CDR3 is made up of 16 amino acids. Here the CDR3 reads CSARDSTGVSNQPQHF. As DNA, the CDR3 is TGCAGTGCTAGAGATTCGACAGGGGTTAGCAATCAGCCCCAGCATTTT.

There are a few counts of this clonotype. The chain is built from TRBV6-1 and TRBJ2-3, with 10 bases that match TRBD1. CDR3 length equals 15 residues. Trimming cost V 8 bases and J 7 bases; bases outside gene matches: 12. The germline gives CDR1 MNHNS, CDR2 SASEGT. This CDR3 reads CASGRDRGKLNTQYF. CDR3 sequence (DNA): TGTGCCAGCGGACGGGACAGGGGAAAGTTAAATACGCAGTATTTT.

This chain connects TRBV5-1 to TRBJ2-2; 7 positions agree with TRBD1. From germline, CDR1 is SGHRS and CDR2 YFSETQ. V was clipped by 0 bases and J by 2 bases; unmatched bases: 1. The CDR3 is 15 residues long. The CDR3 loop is CASSLGDRNTGELFF. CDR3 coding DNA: TGCGCCAGCAGCTTGGGGGACAGAAACACCGGGGAGCTGTTTTTT.

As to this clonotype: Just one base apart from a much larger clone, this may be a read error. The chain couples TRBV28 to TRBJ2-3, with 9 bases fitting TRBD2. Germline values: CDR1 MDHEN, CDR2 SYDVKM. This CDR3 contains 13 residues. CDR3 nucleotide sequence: TGTGTAAGTCGACTAGCGGCCGTGGATACGCAGTATTTT. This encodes CVSRLAAVDTQYF.

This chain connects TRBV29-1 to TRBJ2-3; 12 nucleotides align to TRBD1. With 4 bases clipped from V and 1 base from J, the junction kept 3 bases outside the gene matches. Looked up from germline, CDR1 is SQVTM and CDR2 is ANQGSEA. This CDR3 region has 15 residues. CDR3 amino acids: CSVGGQGARTDTQYF. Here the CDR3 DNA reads TGCAGCGTTGGGGGACAGGGGGCGCGCACAGATACGCAGTATTTT.

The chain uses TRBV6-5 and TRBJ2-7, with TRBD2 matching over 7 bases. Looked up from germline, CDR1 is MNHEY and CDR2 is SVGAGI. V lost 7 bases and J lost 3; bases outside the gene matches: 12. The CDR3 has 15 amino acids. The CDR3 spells CASTNPASGLYEQYF. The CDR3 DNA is TGTGCCAGCACAAACCCGGCTAGCGGACTCTACGAGCAGTACTTC.

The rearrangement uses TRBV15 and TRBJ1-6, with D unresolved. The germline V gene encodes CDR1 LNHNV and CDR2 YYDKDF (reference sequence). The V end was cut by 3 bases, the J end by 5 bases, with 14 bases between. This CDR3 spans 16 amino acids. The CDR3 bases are TGTGCCACCAGCAGGCGGTACCCAGTAAATAATTCACCCCTCCACTTT. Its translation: CATSRRYPVNNSPLHF.

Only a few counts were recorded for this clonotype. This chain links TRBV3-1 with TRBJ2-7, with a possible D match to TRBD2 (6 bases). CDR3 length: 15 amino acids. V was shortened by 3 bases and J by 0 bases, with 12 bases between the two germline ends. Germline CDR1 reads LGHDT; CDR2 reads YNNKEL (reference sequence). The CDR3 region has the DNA TGTGCCAGCAGCCAGAGAGCGGGCAGCTCCTACGAGCAGTACTTC. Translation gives CASSQRAGSSYEQYF.

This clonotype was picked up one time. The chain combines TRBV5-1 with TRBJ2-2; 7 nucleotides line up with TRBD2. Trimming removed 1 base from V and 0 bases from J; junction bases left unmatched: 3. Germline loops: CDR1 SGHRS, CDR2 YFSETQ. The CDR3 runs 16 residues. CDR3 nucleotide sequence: TGCGCCAGCAGCTTGAGACTAGCTTCGAACACCGGGGAGCTGTTTTTT. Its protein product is CASSLRLASNTGELFF.

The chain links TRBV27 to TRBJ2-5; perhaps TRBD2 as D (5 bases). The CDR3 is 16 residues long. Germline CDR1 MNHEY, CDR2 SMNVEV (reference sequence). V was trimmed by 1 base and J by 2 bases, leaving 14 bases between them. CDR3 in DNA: TGTGCCAGCAGTTTATTACCCACTAGATATCAAGAGACCCAGTACTTC. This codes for CASSLLPTRYQETQYF.

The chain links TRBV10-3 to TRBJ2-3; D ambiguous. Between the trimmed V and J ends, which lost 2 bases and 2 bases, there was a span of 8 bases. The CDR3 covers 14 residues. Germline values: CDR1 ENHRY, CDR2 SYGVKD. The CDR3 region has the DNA TGTGCCATCAGTGAGCTCGGCCTCACAGATACGCAGTATTTT. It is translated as CAISELGLTDTQYF.

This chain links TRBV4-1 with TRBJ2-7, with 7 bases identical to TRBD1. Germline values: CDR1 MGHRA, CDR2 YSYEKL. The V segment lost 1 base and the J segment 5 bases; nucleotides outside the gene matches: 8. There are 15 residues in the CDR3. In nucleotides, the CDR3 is TGCGCCAGCAGCCAAGTAACAGGGGATGGGAACGAGCAGTACTTC. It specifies CASSQVTGDGNEQYF.

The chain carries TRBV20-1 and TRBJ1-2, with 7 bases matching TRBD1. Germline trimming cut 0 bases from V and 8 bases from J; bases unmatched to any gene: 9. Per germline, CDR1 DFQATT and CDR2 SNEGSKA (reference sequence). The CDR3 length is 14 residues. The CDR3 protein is CSARDRTGEYGYTF. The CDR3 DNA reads TGCAGTGCTAGAGATCGAACAGGGGAGTACGGCTACACCTTC.

CDR3 protein: CASSLQGWLAEAFF. As DNA, the CDR3 is TGTGCCAGCAGTTTACAGGGGTGGTTGGCTGAAGCTTTCTTT. The V call is TRBV28, the J call TRBJ1-1, with D maybe TRBD1 (6 bases). CDR1 is MDHEN, CDR2 SYDVKM, per germline. V was shortened by 2 bases and J by 6 bases, with 13 bases between the two germline ends. The CDR3 extends over 14 amino acids.

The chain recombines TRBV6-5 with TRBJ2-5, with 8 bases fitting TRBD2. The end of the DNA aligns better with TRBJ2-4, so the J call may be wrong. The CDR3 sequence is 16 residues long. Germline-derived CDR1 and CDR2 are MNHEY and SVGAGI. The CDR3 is CASGKIAGLAKNIQYF. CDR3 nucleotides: TGTGCCAGCGGAAAAATAGCGGGACTAGCCAAAAACATTCAGTACTTC.

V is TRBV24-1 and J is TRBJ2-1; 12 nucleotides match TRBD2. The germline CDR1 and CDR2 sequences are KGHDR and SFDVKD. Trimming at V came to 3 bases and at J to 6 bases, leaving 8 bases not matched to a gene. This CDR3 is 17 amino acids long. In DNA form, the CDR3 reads TGTGCCACCAGTGATCCCTCTAGCGGGGGGGCCCTCAATGAGCAGTTCTTC. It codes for CATSDPSSGGALNEQFF.

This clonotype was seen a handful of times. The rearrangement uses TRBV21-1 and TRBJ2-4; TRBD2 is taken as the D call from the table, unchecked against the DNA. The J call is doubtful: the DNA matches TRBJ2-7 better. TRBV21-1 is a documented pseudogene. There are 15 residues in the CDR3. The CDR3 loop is CASSKGLAGDHEQYF. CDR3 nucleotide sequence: TGTGCCAGCAGCAAAGGGCTAGCGGGAGATCACGAGCAGTACTTC.

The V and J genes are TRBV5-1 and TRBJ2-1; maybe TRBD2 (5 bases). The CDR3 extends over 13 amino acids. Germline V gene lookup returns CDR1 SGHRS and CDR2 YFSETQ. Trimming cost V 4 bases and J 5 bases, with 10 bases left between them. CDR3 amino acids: CASSHGLNNEQFF. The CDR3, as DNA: TGCGCCAGCAGCCACGGACTGAACAATGAGCAGTTCTTC.

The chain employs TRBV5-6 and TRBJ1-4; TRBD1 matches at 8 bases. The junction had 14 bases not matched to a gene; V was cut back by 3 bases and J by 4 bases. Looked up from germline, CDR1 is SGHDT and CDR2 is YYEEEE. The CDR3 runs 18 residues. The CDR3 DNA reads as TGTGCCAGCAGCTCCAGGGGACAGGCTTTGGGGTATAATGAAAAACTGTTTTTT. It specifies CASSSRGQALGYNEKLFF.

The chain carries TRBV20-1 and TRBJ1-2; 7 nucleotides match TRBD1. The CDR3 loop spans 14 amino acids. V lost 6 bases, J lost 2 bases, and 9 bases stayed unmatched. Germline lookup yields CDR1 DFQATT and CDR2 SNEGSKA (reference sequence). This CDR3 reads CSAKSGGANYGYTF. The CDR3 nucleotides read TGCAGTGCCAAATCAGGGGGAGCCAACTATGGCTACACCTTC.

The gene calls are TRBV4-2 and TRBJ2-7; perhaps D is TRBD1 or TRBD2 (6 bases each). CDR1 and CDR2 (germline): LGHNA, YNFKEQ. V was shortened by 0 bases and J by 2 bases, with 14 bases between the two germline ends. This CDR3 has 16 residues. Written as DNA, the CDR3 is TGTGCCAGCAGCCAAGATAGGGGGACTGGAACCTACGAGCAGTACTTC. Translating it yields CASSQDRGTGTYEQYF.

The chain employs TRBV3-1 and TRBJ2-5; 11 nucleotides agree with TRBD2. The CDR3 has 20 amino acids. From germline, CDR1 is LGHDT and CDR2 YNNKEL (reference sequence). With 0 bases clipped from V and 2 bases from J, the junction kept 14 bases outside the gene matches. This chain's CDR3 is CASSQDLPSGRRRHQETQYF. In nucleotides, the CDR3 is TGTGCCAGCAGCCAAGATCTGCCTAGCGGGAGGCGGCGGCATCAAGAGACCCAGTACTTC.

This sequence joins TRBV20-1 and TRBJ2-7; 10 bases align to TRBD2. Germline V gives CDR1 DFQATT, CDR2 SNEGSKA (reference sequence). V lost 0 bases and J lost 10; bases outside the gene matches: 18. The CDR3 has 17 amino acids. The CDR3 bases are TGCAGTGCTAGAGAAGGTCTACTAGCGGGACGGCGAGAGGCCCAGTACTTC. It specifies CSAREGLLAGRREAQYF.